This passage covers 20 T cell receptor beta chains from one sample sequenced in a study of OX40 agonist ivuxolimab in advanced cancers. The assay was immunoSEQ multiplex PCR, and TCRdb's table has in-frame clones only and misses some. The repertoire holds roughly 73,000 clones, with just over 85% as singletons. Sample: CD4+ or CD8+ T cells sorted from blood, taken in a trial of the OX40 agonist ivuxolimab. The receptors here all came from an adult with an advanced solid tumor such as melanoma, head and neck, liver or kidney cancer.

The chain is built from TRBV28 and TRBJ2-2; tentatively, D is TRBD1 (6 bases). Germline CDR1 reads MDHEN; CDR2 reads SYDVKM. V shed 4 bases and J shed 4 bases, with 16 bases lying between them. The CDR3 contains 16 residues. CDR3 region: CASSYSGTRGTGELFF. In DNA form, the CDR3 reads TGTGCCAGCAGTTACTCCGGGACAAGGGGCACCGGGGAGCTGTTTTTT.

This sequence joins TRBV5-1 and TRBJ2-2; a weak D match, TRBD2 (6 bases). Germline lookup yields CDR1 SGHRS and CDR2 YFSETQ. The CDR3 loop spans 15 amino acids. Trimming removed 0 bases from V and 4 bases from J, with 10 bases in between. This CDR3 reads CASSLVPGSTGELFF. CDR3 DNA: TGCGCCAGCAGCTTGGTCCCCGGGAGCACCGGGGAGCTGTTTTTT. Full variable domain (rest looked up from reference TRBV5-1 and TRBJ2-2): KAGVTQTPRYLIKTRGQQVTLSCSPISGHRSVSWYQQTPGQGLQFLFEYFSETQRNKGNFPGRFSGRQFSNSRSEMNVSTLELGDSALYLCASSLVPGSTGELFFGEGSRLTVL.

The V gene is TRBV30, the J gene TRBJ2-5; TRBD2 matches 16 bases. CDR1 GTSNPN and CDR2 SVGIG come from the germline V gene (reference sequence). This CDR3 contains 16 residues. With 5 bases clipped from V and 3 bases from J, the junction kept 6 bases outside the gene matches. CDR3 protein: CAWAMGLAGGKETQYF. The CDR3 DNA sequence: TGTGCCTGGGCGATGGGACTAGCGGGAGGGAAAGAGACCCAGTACTTC.

V gene TRBV2 combines with J gene TRBJ2-7; D assignment may be TRBD1 or TRBD2 (7 bases each). Germline V CDR1 and CDR2: SNHLY, FYNNEI. Trimming cost V 1 base and J 3 bases, with 16 bases left between them. This CDR3 comprises 16 residues. The CDR3 DNA sequence: TGTGCCAGCAGTGAAGGGGAGGGGGCGGCCCACTACGAGCAGTACTTC. Its protein is CASSEGEGAAHYEQYF. Combining the CDR3 with reference TRBV2 and TRBJ2-7 gives the whole variable domain EPEVTQTPSHQVTQMGQEVILRCVPISNHLYFYWYRQILGQKVEFLVSFYNNEISEKSEIFDDQFSVERPDGSNFTLKIRSTKLEDSAMYFCASSEGEGAAHYEQYFGPGTRLTVT.

CDR3 DNA sequence: TGTGCCAGCAGTTGGCGTCCCCGACTAGCGGGAGCAAGATCTTCCTACGAGCAGTACTTC. This encodes CASSWRPRLAGARSSYEQYF. The chain recombines TRBV6-8 with TRBJ2-7, with 12 bases aligning to TRBD2. V gave up 4 bases and J gave up 1 base; unmatched junction bases: 17. The CDR3 runs 20 residues. Germline CDR1 reads MNHGY; CDR2 reads SAAAGT.

The chain joins TRBV5-4 to TRBJ2-5, with TRBD1 matching 10 bases. The J call is uncertain, as TRBJ2-7 better fits the DNA end. CDR1 and CDR2 from the germline V gene are SGHNT and YYREEE (reference sequence). The CDR3 sequence is 15 residues long. The CDR3 region is CASSLGGQGVYEQYF. CDR3 bases: TGTGCCAGCAGCTTGGGCGGACAGGGGGTCTACGAGCAGTACTTC.

This chain links TRBV9 with TRBJ2-1; 7 positions agree with TRBD2. CDR1 and CDR2 (germline): SGDLS, YYNGEE. The junction had 5 bases not matched to a gene; V was cut back by 6 bases and J by 5 bases. This CDR3 has 13 amino acids. The CDR3 loop reads CASTREGDNEQFF. The CDR3 DNA reads as TGTGCCAGCACGAGGGAGGGTGACAATGAGCAGTTCTTC.

V gene TRBV19 combines with J gene TRBJ2-7, with a tentative D call TRBD2 (5 bases). This CDR3 region has 15 residues. The germline V gene has CDR1 LNHDA and CDR2 SQIVND (reference sequence). Trimming stripped 1 base from V and 3 bases from J, with 13 bases between. In nucleotides, the CDR3 is TGTGCCAGTAGTATAGCTTTTGGAGGCTTCTACGAGCAGTACTTC. Its translation is CASSIAFGGFYEQYF.

This sequence joins TRBV6-5 and TRBJ2-2; perhaps TRBD2 as D (6 bases). V lost 1 base and J lost 7, with 7 bases in between. Germline CDR1 MNHEY, CDR2 SVGAGI. The CDR3 is 13 amino acids. As DNA, the CDR3 is TGTGCCAGCAGTTACTATAGCGGCGGGGAGCTGTTTTTT. It encodes CASSYYSGGELFF.

The rearrangement uses TRBV5-4 and TRBJ2-5; 9 bases agree with TRBD2. Germline CDR1 is SGHNT and CDR2 is YYREEE (reference sequence). The CDR3 has 14 amino acids. With 0 bases clipped from V and 5 bases from J, the junction kept 2 bases outside the gene matches. DNA for the CDR3: TGTGCCAGCAGCTTGGGAGGACTAGCGGAGACCCAGTACTTC. Translation gives CASSLGGLAETQYF.

This sequence joins TRBV25-1 and TRBJ1-6, with TRBD1 identical over 7 bases. Germline V gene lookup returns CDR1 MGHDK and CDR2 SYGVNS. J was trimmed by 8 bases and V by 7 bases; bases with no gene match: 8. The CDR3 has 14 amino acids. The CDR3 DNA follows: TGTGCCAGCACTAGACAGGGTTGGGATTCACCCCTCCACTTT. Residues: CASTRQGWDSPLHF.

This clone was seen a handful of times. The rearrangement uses TRBV5-6 and TRBJ2-3, with 8 bases matching TRBD1. After removal of 2 bases from V and 4 bases from J, the junction contained 6 bases not matched to a gene. In germline, CDR1 is SGHDT, CDR2 YYEEEE. The CDR3 loop spans 15 amino acids. DNA of the CDR3: TGTGCCAGCAGCTTCGCCGGGACAGGACCAGATACGCAGTATTTT. This encodes CASSFAGTGPDTQYF.

This chain uses TRBV10-1 with TRBJ2-1; TRBD2 might be the D (5 bases). The CDR3 is made up of 13 amino acids. CDR1 is WNHNN and CDR2 is SYGVQD in the germline V gene (reference sequence). The ends were cut back, 0 bases at V and 13 bases at J, with 13 bases in the middle. The CDR3 sequence: CASSESLASDQFF. CDR3 in DNA: TGCGCCAGCAGTGAGTCCCTAGCATCTGACCAGTTCTTC.

The rearrangement uses TRBV7-9 and TRBJ2-5, with 8 bases aligning to TRBD1. The CDR3 runs to 16 residues. In germline, CDR1 is SEHNR, CDR2 FQNEAQ (reference sequence). The V gene end was trimmed by 5 bases and the J gene end by 0 bases; junction bases not matched to a gene: 8. The CDR3 nucleotides read TGTGCCAGCAGCCCGTGGACAGGGATGGACCAAGAGACCCAGTACTTC. The encoded protein is CASSPWTGMDQETQYF.

The gene calls are TRBV28 and TRBJ1-5; TRBD1 matches 7 bases. CDR1 MDHEN and CDR2 SYDVKM come from the germline V gene. The CDR3 runs 14 residues. V trimming: 6 bases; J trimming: 5 bases; junction bases outside the gene matches: 7. CDR3 amino acids: CASSPGTVYQPQHF. The CDR3 coding sequence is TGTGCCAGCAGCCCCGGGACAGTATATCAGCCCCAGCATTTT.

The chain recombines TRBV19 with TRBJ2-3; D call uncertain. CDR1 and CDR2 from the germline V gene are LNHDA and SQIVND (reference sequence). Between the trimmed V and J ends, which lost 7 bases and 0 bases, there was a span of 8 bases. This CDR3 comprises 13 residues. The CDR3 spells CASKAGSTDTQYF. The CDR3 DNA reads as TGTGCCAGTAAGGCAGGTAGCACAGATACGCAGTATTTT. The full variable domain, rest sourced from reference TRBV19 and TRBJ2-3, is DGGITQSPKYLFRKEGQNVTLSCEQNLNHDAMYWYRQDPGQGLRLIYYSQIVNDFQKGDIAEGYSVSREKKESFPLTVTSAQKNPTAFYLCASKAGSTDTQYFGPGTRLTVL.

The rearrangement uses TRBV2 and TRBJ1-6; D is unresolved. The germline V gene has CDR1 SNHLY and CDR2 FYNNEI. The CDR3 runs to 15 residues. The CDR3 region has the DNA TGTGTTTCGCAAGTCAGAGGATCCTATAATTCACCCCTCCACTTT. This codes for CVSQVRGSYNSPLHF. Complete variable domain (other parts from reference TRBV2 and TRBJ1-6): EPEVTQTPSHQVTQMGQEVILRCVPISNHLYFYWYRQILGQKVEFLVSFYNNEISEKSEIFDDQFSVERPDGSNFTLKIRSTKLEDSAMYFCVSQVRGSYNSPLHFGNGTRLTVT.

This sequence joins TRBV6-5 and TRBJ2-7; 8 bases match TRBD2. Germline CDR1 and CDR2: MNHEY and SVGAGI. The CDR3 sequence is 15 residues long. Unmatched junction bases numbered 7, after V lost 6 bases and J lost 0 bases. Here the CDR3 DNA reads TGTGCCAGCAGCCGAAGCGGGGGACTCTCCTACGAGCAGTACTTC. Amino acid sequence: CASSRSGGLSYEQYF.

This clone has only one observation. The CDR3 spells CASSLEGANEQFF. CDR3 DNA: TGTGCCAGCAGCTTAGAGGGCGCCAATGAGCAGTTCTTC. V gene TRBV7-9 combines with J gene TRBJ2-1; D gene ambiguous. The CDR3 covers 13 residues. V lost 1 base, J lost 6 bases, and 7 bases lay in between. Germline V CDR1 and CDR2: SEHNR, FQNEAQ (reference sequence).

The chain employs TRBV9 and TRBJ2-5; no clear D gene. This CDR3 is built from 13 residues. Trimming removed 4 bases at V and 1 base at J, with 8 bases between. From germline, CDR1 is SGDLS and CDR2 YYNGEE. CDR3 sequence: CASSRDPQETQYF. CDR3 coding DNA: TGTGCCAGCAGCCGAGATCCCCAAGAGACCCAGTACTTC.